Listed here is a single T cell receptor beta chain. No antigen is known for it. Sequenced by immunoSEQ multiplex PCR; TCRdb stores in-frame clones only, minus some. The sample has approximately 72,000 clones; almost 90% are singletons. Germline-derived CDR1 and CDR2 are SGHAT and FQNNGV. The V gene lost 0 bases and the J gene lost 0 bases, with 8 bases spanning the gap. The CDR3 is 16 amino acids. Exclusion applied to patients with autoimmune disease history or systemic immunosuppression. With baseline, cycle 4 day 1, and cycle 7 day 1 as timepoints, blood was sampled. The entry originates in a study of OX40 agonist ivuxolimab in advanced cancers. Study-level points and caveats: In the 0.1-3.0 mg/kg groups, partial responders showed among the lowest expansion.

The chain employs TRBV11-2 and TRBJ2-2; D unclear. This sequence originates from an adult with an advanced solid tumor such as melanoma, head and neck, liver or kidney cancer. The input for sequencing was CD4+ or CD8+ T cells sorted from blood, taken in a trial of the OX40 agonist ivuxolimab. The CDR3 loop reads CASSLDWPANTGELFF. The CDR3 region has the DNA TGTGCCAGCAGCTTAGATTGGCCAGCGAACACCGGGGAGCTGTTTTTT.